The 28 T cell receptor beta chains given below trace back to one sample, sequenced in a study of neurological immune-mediated disorders. MiXCR, run by TCRdb on the 5' RACE reads, gives a single entry per CDR3 protein. Here the sample spans tens of thousands of distinct CDR3 sequences, roughly 13% being singletons. The sequenced material came from PBMCs. All receptors derive from a female donor in good health.

This clonotype was recorded many times. This chain uses TRBV5-1 with TRBJ1-5, with a weak D call TRBD1 (6 bases). CDR1 and CDR2 (germline): SGHRS, YFSETQ. The CDR3 runs to 14 residues. The V end lost 5 bases, the J end lost 3 bases, and 12 bases lay between the germline ends. The CDR3 nucleotides read TGCGCCAGCAGTCCCGGGACAAACAATCAGCCCCAGCATTTT. This encodes CASSPGTNNQPQHF.

This clonotype was recorded at least ten times. This chain connects TRBV7-8 to TRBJ1-5; D not certain. V was pared by 2 bases and J by 1 base, with 18 bases between. This CDR3 has 18 residues. Germline-derived CDR1 and CDR2 are SGHVS and FQNEAQ. CDR3 sequence reads: CASSLNPTGRKSNQPQHF. The DNA for the CDR3 is TGTGCCAGCAGCTTAAACCCAACTGGCAGGAAAAGCAATCAGCCCCAGCATTTT. The variable domain in full, with the rest retrieved from reference TRBV7-8 and TRBJ1-5, is GAGVSQSPRYKVAKRGQDVALRCDPISGHVSLFWYQQALGQGPEFLTYFQNEAQLDKSGLPSDRFFAERPEGSVSTLKIQRTQQEDSAVYLCASSLNPTGRKSNQPQHFGDGTRLSIL.

The chain combines TRBV9 with TRBJ2-5; D possibly corresponds to TRBD1 (5 bases). CDR3 length: 14 amino acids. The V gene lost 2 bases and the J gene lost 2 bases, with 10 bases spanning the gap. From germline, CDR1 is SGDLS and CDR2 YYNGEE. DNA of the CDR3: TGTGCCAGCAGCGTCAGACAGCAACAAGAGACCCAGTACTTC. Its protein product is CASSVRQQQETQYF.

This clonotype was detected many times. The chain is built from TRBV5-1 and TRBJ2-2; TRBD1 agrees at 9 bases. Germline V gives CDR1 SGHRS, CDR2 YFSETQ. The CDR3 sequence is 16 residues long. The V segment lost 3 bases and the J segment 4 bases; nucleotides outside the gene matches: 7. The CDR3 spells CASSSPGQGITGELFF. The CDR3 region has the DNA TGCGCCAGCAGCTCGCCGGGACAGGGCATCACCGGGGAGCTGTTTTTT.

This clonotype is termed medium-sized. This sequence joins TRBV2 and TRBJ2-5, with D unresolved. The V gene's germline CDR1 is SNHLY and CDR2 FYNNEI. This CDR3 has 11 residues. V was shortened by 6 bases and J by 1 base, with 3 bases between the two germline ends. The chain's CDR3 is CASSPQETQYF. The CDR3 DNA is TGTGCCAGCAGCCCCCAAGAGACCCAGTACTTC.

The chain employs TRBV7-6 and TRBJ2-3; possible D gene TRBD2, 6 bases. Germline loops: CDR1 SGHVS, CDR2 FNYEAQ. V lost 5 bases, J lost 2 bases, and 14 bases lay in between. The CDR3 is made up of 15 amino acids. The CDR3 protein is CASSRFREFTDTQYF. DNA of the CDR3: TGTGCCAGCAGCCGATTTCGGGAGTTCACAGATACGCAGTATTTT.

The V call is TRBV5-1, the J call TRBJ1-4, with 7 bases fitting TRBD1. The CDR3 consists of 17 residues. Trimming took 4 bases from V and 8 from J; bases not matched to a gene: 17. Per germline, CDR1 SGHRS and CDR2 YFSETQ. The CDR3 loop reads CASSPGDRAAALEKLFF. The CDR3 DNA is TGCGCCAGCAGCCCGGGAGACAGGGCCGCCGCATTGGAAAAACTGTTTTTT.

This clonotype was seen ten or more times. This chain links TRBV27 with TRBJ1-2, with a weak D call TRBD1 (5 bases). The CDR3 spans 14 residues. V lost 6 bases and J 5 bases, leaving 16 bases between the germline ends. The germline gives CDR1 MNHEY, CDR2 SMNVEV (reference sequence). The CDR3 DNA is TGTGCCAGCAGACGTGGGACGGACGGATATGGCTACACCTTC. Amino acid sequence: CASRRGTDGYGYTF.

This clonotype was picked up many times. The rearrangement joins TRBV20-1 to TRBJ2-3; 10 bases fit TRBD2. Per germline, CDR1 DFQATT and CDR2 SNEGSKA (reference sequence). The CDR3 has 17 residues. V lost 5 bases and J lost 2; bases outside the gene matches: 13. This CDR3 reads CSAVPGTSVTNTDTQYF. The CDR3 DNA follows: TGCAGTGCTGTCCCCGGGACTAGCGTGACAAACACAGATACGCAGTATTTT.

Ten or more counts support this clonotype. The rearrangement joins TRBV5-1 to TRBJ1-2; 11 nucleotides align to TRBD1. This CDR3 region has 15 residues. Germline V gene sequence: CDR1 SGHRS, CDR2 YFSETQ. V was clipped by 0 bases and J by 8 bases; unmatched bases: 6. In DNA, the CDR3 is TGCGCCAGCAGCTTGGGGACAGGGGGCCCAGACGGCTACACCTTC. Translation gives CASSLGTGGPDGYTF.

This clonotype was picked up many times. This chain uses TRBV5-1 with TRBJ2-3; 7 nucleotides align to TRBD1. Germline V gene lookup returns CDR1 SGHRS and CDR2 YFSETQ. The length of the CDR3 is 14 residues. Trimming at V came to 4 bases and at J to 1 base, leaving 3 bases not matched to a gene. The CDR3 DNA is TGCGCCAGCAGCCACGGACAGGGCACAGATACGCAGTATTTT. Protein: CASSHGQGTDTQYF.

This clonotype was recorded at least ten times. This sequence joins TRBV6-1 and TRBJ2-1, with D tentatively TRBD2 (5 bases). V shed 6 bases and J shed 6 bases, with 9 bases lying between them. The CDR3 totals 12 residues. Germline CDR1 MNHNS, CDR2 SASEGT. CDR3 nucleotide sequence: TGTGCCAGCAGGCAAGGACTCAATGAGCAGTTCTTC. It specifies CASRQGLNEQFF.

The chain has TRBV12-5 and TRBJ2-1; D not resolved. CDR1 and CDR2 (germline): LGHNT, FRNRAP. Trimming took off 0 bases at V and 10 bases at J, with 4 bases between the two ends. This CDR3 contains 11 residues. As DNA, the CDR3 is TGTGCTAGTGGTTTGGTACGAGAGCAGTTCTTC. This sequence encodes CASGLVREQFF.

There are many counts of this clonotype. The V gene is TRBV6-1, the J gene TRBJ2-7; no definite D call. V dropped 2 bases and J dropped 1 base, with 15 bases sitting between them. CDR1 MNHNS and CDR2 SASEGT come from the germline V gene. The CDR3 spans 16 residues. The CDR3 protein is CASSEIGTAASYEQYF. The DNA of the CDR3 is TGTGCCAGCAGTGAAATTGGAACAGCCGCTTCCTACGAGCAGTACTTC.

In its sample, this clonotype was seen many times. The chain couples TRBV6-6 to TRBJ1-6; D uncertain. This CDR3 comprises 15 residues. CDR1 MNHNY and CDR2 SVGAGI come from the germline V gene (reference sequence). V lost 6 bases, J lost 0 bases, and 9 bases lay in between. The CDR3 reads CASSEGVSYNSPLHF. The CDR3 DNA reads as TGTGCCAGCAGCGAAGGCGTCTCCTATAATTCACCCCTCCACTTT.

In this sample, this clonotype turned up many times. The gene calls are TRBV15 and TRBJ1-4, with TRBD1 matching 10 bases. J gave up 7 bases and V 2 bases, and 7 bases lay outside the gene matches. This CDR3 has 16 amino acids. Germline V gives CDR1 LNHNV, CDR2 YYDKDF (reference sequence). The CDR3 coding sequence is TGTGCCACCAGCAGATATGCCGGGACAGGGGCTGAAAAACTGTTTTTT. It is translated as CATSRYAGTGAEKLFF.

This clonotype was seen ten or more times. This rearrangement joins TRBV12-3 or TRBV12-4 to TRBJ1-5, with 9 bases fitting TRBD1. J was trimmed by 7 bases and V by 5 bases; bases with no gene match: 18. The CDR3 loop spans 18 amino acids. The CDR3 is CASSITAQGALRGQPQHF. CDR3 DNA sequence: TGTGCCAGCAGTATTACCGCACAGGGGGCCCTACGGGGACAGCCCCAGCATTTT.

This clonotype appeared many times. The chain is built from TRBV3-1 and TRBJ2-1; possible D gene TRBD2, 6 bases. V gave up 1 base and J gave up 8 bases, with 21 bases separating them. CDR1 is LGHDT and CDR2 is YNNKEL in the germline V gene (reference sequence). There are 17 residues in the CDR3. The CDR3 spells CASSQGPSYLGGDEQFF. In DNA form, the CDR3 reads TGTGCCAGCAGCCAAGGCCCGTCCTACCTGGGGGGTGATGAGCAGTTCTTC.

This clonotype was seen many times. The chain employs TRBV2 and TRBJ2-1; a possible D gene is TRBD1 (6 bases). The germline CDR1 and CDR2 sequences are SNHLY and FYNNEI. V lost 8 bases to trimming and J lost 0 bases, with 11 bases between them. This CDR3 has 14 residues. CDR3 region: CASRQGISYNEQFF. Written as DNA, the CDR3 is TGTGCCAGCCGGCAGGGGATCTCCTACAATGAGCAGTTCTTC. Drawing the rest from reference TRBV2 and TRBJ2-1, the complete variable domain is EPEVTQTPSHQVTQMGQEVILRCVPISNHLYFYWYRQILGQKVEFLVSFYNNEISEKSEIFDDQFSVERPDGSNFTLKIRSTKLEDSAMYFCASRQGISYNEQFFGPGTRLTVL.

This clonotype was counted many times. The V call is TRBV4-1, the J call TRBJ2-5; 13 nucleotides line up with TRBD2. V shed 3 bases, J shed 3 bases, and the junction held 13 bases outside the gene matches. Germline V CDR1 and CDR2: MGHRA, YSYEKL. The CDR3 contains 19 residues. CDR3: CASSQALGTSGASEETQYF. The CDR3, as DNA: TGCGCCAGCAGCCAGGCCCTCGGGACTAGCGGGGCATCGGAAGAGACCCAGTACTTC.

This clonotype was recorded at least ten times. The chain employs TRBV3-1 and TRBJ1-6, with 7 positions matching TRBD1. Germline V gives CDR1 LGHDT, CDR2 YNNKEL (reference sequence). This CDR3 contains 20 residues. After removal of 4 bases from V and 9 bases from J, the junction contained 24 bases not matched to a gene. CDR3 bases: TGTGCCAGCAGCCGCGGGGACCCGGTGACAGGGAAAGAGTTGAGTTCACCCCTCCACTTT. Translation gives CASSRGDPVTGKELSSPLHF.

This clonotype was counted at least ten times. This sequence joins TRBV18 and TRBJ1-1; 7 bases align to TRBD1. The V gene end was trimmed by 4 bases and the J gene end by 4 bases; junction bases not matched to a gene: 3. The V gene's germline CDR1 is KGHSH and CDR2 LQKENI. The CDR3 contains 13 residues. The DNA of the CDR3 is TGTGCCAGCTCACAACAGGGGAGCACTGAAGCTTTCTTT. It codes for CASSQQGSTEAFF.

This clonotype was counted at least ten times. J is TRBJ1-1 and V is TRBV7-9, with TRBD1 matching over 8 bases. This CDR3 has 16 residues. Germline loops: CDR1 SEHNR, CDR2 FQNEAQ (reference sequence). V was clipped by 4 bases and J by 2 bases; unmatched bases: 9. The CDR3 sequence: CASSSTGGFGNTEAFF. CDR3 nucleotide sequence: TGTGCCAGCAGCTCCACAGGGGGGTTCGGTAACACTGAAGCTTTCTTT.

The sample holds many counts of this clonotype. V is TRBV12-3 or TRBV12-4 and J is TRBJ2-3, with a weak D call TRBD1 (5 bases). The CDR3 is made up of 13 amino acids. V was cut by 3 bases and J by 8 bases, with 12 bases left in between. Here the CDR3 DNA reads TGTGCCAGCAGTTTCAGGGATACCGGTACGCAGTATTTT. Amino acids: CASSFRDTGTQYF.

This clonotype occurred many times. The CDR3 protein is CASSFTGTGLYEQYF. The CDR3, as DNA: TGTGCCAGCAGCTTTACCGGGACAGGGCTATACGAGCAGTACTTC. The genes are TRBV12-3 or TRBV12-4 and TRBJ2-7; TRBD1 agrees at 9 bases. V shed 6 bases and J 4 bases; nucleotides not matched to a gene: 10. The CDR3 is made up of 15 amino acids.

V is TRBV30 and J is TRBJ1-3; a possible D gene is TRBD1 (5 bases). The germline CDR1 and CDR2 sequences are GTSNPN and SVGIG (reference sequence). The CDR3 contains 14 residues. Trimming removed 5 bases from V and 4 bases from J, with 15 bases in between. CDR3 sequence reads: CAWGAGAKGNTIYF. The CDR3 coding sequence is TGTGCCTGGGGCGCCGGGGCAAAAGGAAACACCATATATTTT.

This clonotype was counted ten times or more. The V gene is TRBV5-1, the J gene TRBJ2-3, with 9 bases that match TRBD1. This CDR3 has 15 amino acids. The V segment lost 4 bases and the J segment 3 bases; nucleotides outside the gene matches: 6. The germline gives CDR1 SGHRS, CDR2 YFSETQ. The CDR3 region is CASSGRQGGTDTQYF. The CDR3 bases are TGCGCCAGCAGCGGAAGACAGGGGGGGACAGATACGCAGTATTTT. The variable domain in full, completed from reference TRBV5-1 and TRBJ2-3, reads KAGVTQTPRYLIKTRGQQVTLSCSPISGHRSVSWYQQTPGQGLQFLFEYFSETQRNKGNFPGRFSGRQFSNSRSEMNVSTLELGDSALYLCASSGRQGGTDTQYFGPGTRLTVL.

Notes on this clonotype: This may arise from a read error, as a much more abundant clone is one base away. Because the CDR3 is missing its conserved closing phenylalanine or tryptophan, this is likely a read error. The chain uses TRBV10-3 and TRBJ2-1; D unclear. This CDR3 region has 11 residues. Trimming cost V 9 bases and J 6 bases, with 9 bases left between them. Looked up from germline, CDR1 is ENHRY and CDR2 is SYGVKD. The DNA for the CDR3 is TGTGCCATTCAGGACCGCAATGAGCAGTTCTTG. It is translated as CAIQDRNEQFL.